This record covers a single T cell receptor (beta chain). Its specificity is unknown. These data come from a study of cytomegalovirus exposure and HLA in healthy donors. General observations from the study: Specific recognition of CMV antigens was confirmed in vitro for a few chains (all CMV-associated). Segments of the TCR beta V type were, in most cases, productive about 87% or about 30% of the time in an earlier analysis.

Germline V gene data show CDR1 as SEHNR and CDR2 as FQNEAQ (reference sequence). V lost 5 bases, J lost 0 bases, and 10 bases stayed unmatched. The CDR3 is 16 residues long. Amplification used 60 Vbeta primers and 13 Jbeta primers. TCRdb's copy holds only in-frame clones and misses some; the assay was immunoSEQ multiplex PCR. The repertoire holds fewer than 200,000 clones, with about 65% as singletons. Sequencing used PBMCs. This sequence was found in a girl aged 10-17 years in good health and CMV-seronegative. V and J are TRBV7-9 and TRBJ2-7; 7 bases are shared with TRBD1. DNA of the CDR3: TGTGCCAGCAGCCCCTTAGGACAGGTGCCCTCCTACGAGCAGTACTTC. It encodes CASSPLGQVPSYEQYF.